These T cell receptor beta chains were read from a single sample in a study of blood T cell repertoires in COVID-19. TCRdb's table, derived via immunoSEQ multiplex PCR, lists solely in-frame clones and lacks some. The sample lists under 130,000 clones; approximately 82% were seen once. The sample comprised peripheral blood. The receptors shown here come from a woman older than 75 with acute or convalescent COVID-19. CDR3s leave out the opening cysteine and the closing phenylalanine or tryptophan. Each record gives: CDR3 protein, V gene, J gene, CDR3 length, D gene. A D gene is named only where the DNA matches it firmly.

cdr3_aa: ASGLDKNTEAF
v_call: TRBV12-5
j_call: TRBJ1-1
cdr3_length: 11
d_call: -

cdr3_aa: ASRDRGSAYEQY
v_call: TRBV6-5
j_call: TRBJ2-7
cdr3_length: 12
d_call: TRBD1

cdr3_aa: ASSPGTGRYEQY
v_call: TRBV6-5
j_call: TRBJ2-7
cdr3_length: 12
d_call: TRBD1

cdr3_aa: ASSRTTETQY
v_call: TRBV6-5
j_call: TRBJ2-5
cdr3_length: 10
d_call: -

cdr3_aa: ATNDPRGNEQF
v_call: TRBV24-1
j_call: TRBJ2-1
cdr3_length: 11
d_call: -

cdr3_aa: ASTTDTDTQY
v_call: TRBV5-4
j_call: TRBJ2-3
cdr3_length: 10
d_call: -

cdr3_aa: ASSYSQAPTEAF
v_call: TRBV6-5
j_call: TRBJ1-1
cdr3_length: 12
d_call: -

cdr3_aa: ASSRTVSGGQKETQY
v_call: TRBV9
j_call: TRBJ2-5
cdr3_length: 15
d_call: -

cdr3_aa: SVFLAERPYNEQF
v_call: TRBV29-1
j_call: TRBJ2-1
cdr3_length: 13
d_call: -

cdr3_aa: ASSFPGETQY
v_call: TRBV12-3/TRBV12-4
j_call: TRBJ2-5
cdr3_length: 10
d_call: -

cdr3_aa: ASRRSLSGDNSPLH
v_call: TRBV5-1
j_call: TRBJ1-6
cdr3_length: 14
d_call: -

cdr3_aa: ASSRGTGGEKLF
v_call: TRBV5-4
j_call: TRBJ1-4
cdr3_length: 12
d_call: TRBD1

cdr3_aa: ASSPSDQDTEAF
v_call: TRBV18
j_call: TRBJ1-1
cdr3_length: 12
d_call: -

cdr3_aa: ASIGVGQGSFYEQY
v_call: TRBV28
j_call: TRBJ2-7
cdr3_length: 14
d_call: TRBD1

cdr3_aa: ASSRLQGTYNYGYT
v_call: TRBV23-1
j_call: TRBJ1-2
cdr3_length: 14
d_call: TRBD1

cdr3_aa: AIRPGTGVTGELF
v_call: TRBV10-3
j_call: TRBJ2-2
cdr3_length: 13
d_call: TRBD1

cdr3_aa: ASSQDGSFGYT
v_call: TRBV4-2
j_call: TRBJ1-2
cdr3_length: 11
d_call: -